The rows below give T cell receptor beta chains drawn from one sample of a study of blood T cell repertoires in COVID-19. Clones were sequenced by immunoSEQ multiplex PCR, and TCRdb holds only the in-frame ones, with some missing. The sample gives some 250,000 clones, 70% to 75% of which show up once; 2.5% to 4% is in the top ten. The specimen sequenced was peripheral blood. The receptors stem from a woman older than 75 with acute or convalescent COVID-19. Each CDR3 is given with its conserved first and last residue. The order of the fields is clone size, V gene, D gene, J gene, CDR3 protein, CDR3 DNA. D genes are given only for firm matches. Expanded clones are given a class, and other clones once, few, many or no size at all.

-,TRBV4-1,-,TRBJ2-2,CASSQPSSRLTGELFF,TGCGCCAGCAGCCAACCTTCAAGTAGACTCACCGGGGAGCTGTTTTTT
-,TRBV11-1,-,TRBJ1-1,CASSLTVNTEAFF,TGTGCCAGCAGCCTGACAGTGAACACTGAAGCTTTCTTT
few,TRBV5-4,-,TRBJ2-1,CASSFTGSGTYNEQFF,TGTGCCAGCAGCTTCACCGGGAGCGGCACCTACAATGAGCAGTTCTTC
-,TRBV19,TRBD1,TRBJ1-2,CASSNQGVANYGYTF,TGTGCCAGTAGTAATCAGGGGGTGGCCAACTATGGCTACACCTTC
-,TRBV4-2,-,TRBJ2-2,CASSRPDGDTGELFF,TGTGCCAGCAGCCGCCCAGACGGGGACACCGGGGAGCTGTTTTTT
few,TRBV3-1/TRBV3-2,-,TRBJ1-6,CASSPNTYRDYNSPLHF,TGTGCCAGCAGCCCTAACACGTACAGGGATTATAATTCACCCCTCCACTTT
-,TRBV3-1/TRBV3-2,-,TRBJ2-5,CASSLQGSGETQYF,TGTGCCAGCAGCCTACAGGGTAGTGGAGAGACCCAGTACTTC
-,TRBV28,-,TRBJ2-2,CASSFNSGRHGELFF,TGTGCCAGCAGTTTCAACTCAGGGCGGCACGGGGAGCTGTTTTTT
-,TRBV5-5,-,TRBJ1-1,CASSLSRLNTEAFF,TGTGCCAGCAGCTTGTCACGGTTGAACACTGAAGCTTTCTTT
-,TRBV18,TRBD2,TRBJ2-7,CASSPGTSGYEQYF,TGTGCCAGCTCACCAGGGACTAGCGGATACGAGCAGTACTTC
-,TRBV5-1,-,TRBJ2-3,CASSLGRGPTDTQYF,TGCGCCAGCAGCTTGGGGAGGGGGCCCACAGATACGCAGTATTTT
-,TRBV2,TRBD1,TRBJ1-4,CASNGDRSTNEKLFF,TGTGCCAGCAATGGGGACAGATCAACTAATGAAAAACTGTTTTTT
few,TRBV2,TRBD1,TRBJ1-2,CASSARTGSNYGYTF,TGTGCCAGCAGTGCTCGGACAGGATCTAACTATGGCTACACCTTC
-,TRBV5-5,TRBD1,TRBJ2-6,CASSRDRASSGANVLTF,TGTGCCAGCAGTAGGGACAGGGCCAGCTCTGGGGCCAACGTCCTGACTTTC
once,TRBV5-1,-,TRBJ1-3,CASSLGESSGNTIYF,TGCGCCAGCAGCTTAGGAGAGAGCTCTGGAAACACCATATATTTT
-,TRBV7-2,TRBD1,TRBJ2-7,CASSPRQGWEQYF,TGTGCCAGCAGCCCGAGACAGGGTTGGGAGCAGTACTTC
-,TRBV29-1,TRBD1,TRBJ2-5,CSGATGGGETQYF,TGCAGCGGGGCTACAGGGGGCGGAGAGACCCAGTACTTC
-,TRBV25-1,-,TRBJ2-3,CASSPRGAGVTDTQYF,TGTGCCAGCAGTCCCCGGGGGGCGGGGGTAACAGATACGCAGTATTTT
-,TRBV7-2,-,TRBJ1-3,CASSLNSGNTIYF,TGTGCCAGCAGCCTAAACTCTGGAAACACCATATATTTT
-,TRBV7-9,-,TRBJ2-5,CASSLTTRMETQYF,TGTGCCAGCAGCCTCACCACTAGAATGGAGACCCAGTACTTC
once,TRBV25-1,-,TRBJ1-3,CASSGRQLGNTIYF,TGTGCCAGCAGTGGTAGACAGTTAGGAAACACCATATATTTT
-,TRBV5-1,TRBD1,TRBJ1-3,CASSIIPGQGSSGTIYF,TGCGCCAGCAGCATCATACCGGGACAGGGGTCATCAGGCACCATATATTTT
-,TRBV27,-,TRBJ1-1,CASSLRREGAEAFF,TGTGCCAGCAGTTTGAGGAGGGAAGGAGCTGAAGCTTTCTTT
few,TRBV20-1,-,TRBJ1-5,CSASRGQTLNQPQHF,TGCAGTGCTAGTCGAGGACAGACCTTAAATCAGCCCCAGCATTTT
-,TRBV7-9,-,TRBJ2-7,CASSSEGGIEQYF,TGTGCCAGCAGCTCAGAAGGAGGGATCGAGCAGTACTTC
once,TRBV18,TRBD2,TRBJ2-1,CASSPGTSGREQFF,TGTGCCAGCTCACCCGGGACTAGCGGTCGTGAGCAGTTCTTC
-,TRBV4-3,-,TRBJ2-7,CASSVGISSVSEYEQYF,TGCGCCAGCAGCGTGGGAATTTCTAGCGTTAGTGAGTACGAGCAGTACTTC
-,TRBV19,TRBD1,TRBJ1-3,CASFLPRTGGRNTIYF,TGTGCCAGTTTTCTACCCCGGACAGGGGGAAGAAACACCATATATTTT
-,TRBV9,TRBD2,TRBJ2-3,CASSALGLAVTDTQYF,TGTGCCAGCAGCGCCTTGGGACTAGCGGTCACAGATACGCAGTATTTT
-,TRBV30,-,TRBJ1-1,CAWDQVETEAFF,TGTGCCTGGGACCAGGTAGAAACTGAAGCTTTCTTT
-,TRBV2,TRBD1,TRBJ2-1,CASSLQGAMSREQFF,TGTGCCAGCAGCCTACAGGGGGCGATGAGTAGGGAGCAGTTCTTC
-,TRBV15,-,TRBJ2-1,CATSNQGREQFF,TGTGCCACCAGCAACCAGGGTAGGGAGCAGTTCTTC
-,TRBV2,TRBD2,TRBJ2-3,CASGSGGLPDTQYF,TGTGCCAGCGGTAGCGGGGGGTTACCAGATACGCAGTATTTT
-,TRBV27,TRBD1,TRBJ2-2,CASSYSGGVVTGELFF,TGTGCCAGCAGTTATTCAGGGGGAGTGGTCACCGGGGAGCTGTTTTTT
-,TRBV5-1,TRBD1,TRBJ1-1,CASSSGTGGPFEAFF,TGCGCCAGCAGCTCCGGGACAGGGGGCCCCTTTGAAGCTTTCTTT
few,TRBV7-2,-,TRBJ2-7,CASSSQTGTYEQYF,TGTGCCAGCAGCTCACAGACAGGAACCTACGAGCAGTACTTC
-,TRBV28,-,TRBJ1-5,CASSSRSLGHQPQHF,TGTGCCAGCAGTTCCCGGTCCCTTGGTCATCAGCCCCAGCATTTT
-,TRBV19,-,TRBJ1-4,CASSGIREKLFF,TGTGCCAGTAGCGGGATTCGAGAAAAACTGTTTTTT
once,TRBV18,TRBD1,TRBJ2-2,CASSLRTGVTGELFF,TGTGCCAGCTCACTTCGGACAGGGGTCACCGGGGAGCTGTTTTTT
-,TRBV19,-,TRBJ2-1,CATTRDSYFNEQFF,TGTGCCACTACGCGGGACAGCTACTTTAATGAGCAGTTCTTC
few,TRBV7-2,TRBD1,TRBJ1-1,CASSLALGQGLTEAFF,TGTGCCAGCAGCTTAGCCCTCGGACAGGGGCTTACTGAAGCTTTCTTT
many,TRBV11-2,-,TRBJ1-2,CASSLDQGGTYGYTF,TGTGCCAGCAGCTTAGATCAGGGAGGGACGTATGGCTACACCTTC
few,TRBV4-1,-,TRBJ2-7,CASSLIPGFSYEQYF,TGCGCCAGCAGCCTGATTCCGGGATTCTCCTACGAGCAGTACTTC
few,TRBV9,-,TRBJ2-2,CASNRGITGELFF,TGTGCCAGCAATCGGGGAATCACCGGGGAGCTGTTTTTT
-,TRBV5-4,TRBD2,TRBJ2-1,CASSLALAGATGRNEQFF,TGTGCCAGCAGCTTGGCCCTAGCGGGGGCCACCGGGAGGAATGAGCAGTTCTTC
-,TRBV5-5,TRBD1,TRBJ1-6,CASSPGTGVVSPLHF,TGTGCCAGCAGCCCCGGGACAGGGGTAGTTTCACCCCTCCACTTT
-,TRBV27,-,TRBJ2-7,CASSPSSMADEQYF,TGTGCCAGCAGCCCCTCGTCAATGGCGGACGAGCAGTACTTC
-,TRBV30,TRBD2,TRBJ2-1,CAWRRLAGYNEQFF,TGTGCCTGGAGAAGGCTAGCGGGTTACAATGAGCAGTTCTTC
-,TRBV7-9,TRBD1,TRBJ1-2,CASRQGPNNYGYTF,TGTGCCAGTAGACAGGGGCCAAATAACTATGGCTACACCTTC
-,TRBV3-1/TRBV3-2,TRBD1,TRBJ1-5,CASSVRTGGKGQPQHF,TGTGCCAGCAGCGTTCGGACAGGGGGCAAGGGTCAGCCCCAGCATTTT
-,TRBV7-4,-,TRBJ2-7,CASSFKGERSSYEQYF,TGTGCCAGCAGCTTTAAAGGGGAACGGAGCTCCTACGAGCAGTACTTC
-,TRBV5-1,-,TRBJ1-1,CASSLALGANTEAFF,TGCGCCAGCAGCTTGGCGCTGGGGGCGAACACTGAAGCTTTCTTT
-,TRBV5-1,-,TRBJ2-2,CASKGTGLRAGELFF,-
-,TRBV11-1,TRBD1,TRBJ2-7,CASSLGRGQGAYEQYF,TGTGCCAGCAGCTTAGGAAGGGGACAGGGGGCCTACGAGCAGTACTTC
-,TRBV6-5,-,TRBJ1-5,CASRSTGTGGPQHF,TGTGCCAGCAGGTCCACAGGAACCGGGGGGCCCCAGCATTTT
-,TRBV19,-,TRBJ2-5,CASSPRGAGIETQYF,TGTGCCAGTAGTCCTCGGGGGGCCGGAATAGAGACCCAGTACTTC